Listed below are T cell receptor beta chains from one sample, sequenced in a study of blood T cell repertoires in COVID-19. Clones were read by immunoSEQ multiplex PCR, and TCRdb kept only the in-frame ones, dropping some. The sample includes about 260,000 clones, about 80% of them seen just once. The specimen was peripheral blood. The receptors originated from a human donor in a cohort sampled during active COVID-19. CDR3s include the opening cysteine and the closing phenylalanine or tryptophan. The D gene is left open where the match is weak. Rows may omit the clone size; those that give it use once, few, many or a size class.

J | size | V | D | DNA | CDR3
TRBJ1-2 | - | TRBV6-1 | - | TGTGCCAGCAGTGAAATGACAGGTCCTAACTATGGCTACACCTTC | CASSEMTGPNYGYTF
TRBJ1-1 | few | TRBV6-6 | - | TGTGCCAGCAGTTTCGCTCTTAGAGGGAACACTGAAGCTTTCTTT | CASSFALRGNTEAFF
TRBJ2-1 | - | TRBV6-6 | TRBD2 | TGTGCCAGCAGTTACGGCGGGACTACCAATGAGCAGTTCTTC | CASSYGGTTNEQFF
TRBJ1-6 | - | TRBV15 | - | TGTGCCACCAGCAGAGATCTGCCAGAAAATTCACCCCTCCACTTT | CATSRDLPENSPLHF
TRBJ2-5 | once | TRBV14 | - | TGTGCCAGCACACGGGGACTTCTCCAAGAGACCCAGTACTTC | CASTRGLLQETQYF
TRBJ2-7 | - | TRBV4-2 | TRBD1 | TGTGCCAGCAGTCCATCGACAGGGGAGACCTACGAGCAGTACTTC | CASSPSTGETYEQYF
TRBJ2-5 | - | TRBV19 | TRBD1 | TGTGCCAGTAGTTTAGGGACAGGGGTGAAGACCCAGTACTTC | CASSLGTGVKTQYF
TRBJ1-1 | - | TRBV19 | TRBD1 | TGTGCCAGTAGGGGGACAGGGTTGTACACTGAAGCTTTCTTT | CASRGTGLYTEAFF
TRBJ1-3 | - | TRBV5-4 | - | TGTGCCAGCAGCTTGGGAGGGAGTAGCTCTGGAAACACCATATATTTT | CASSLGGSSSGNTIYF
TRBJ1-5 | - | TRBV7-2 | - | TGTGCCAGCAGCCAGTCCAAAAATCAGCCCCAGCATTTT | CASSQSKNQPQHF
TRBJ1-2 | - | TRBV6-2/TRBV6-3 | - | TGTGCCAGCAGTCTTAGTGACTATGGCTACACCTTC | CASSLSDYGYTF
TRBJ1-5 | few | TRBV5-4 | - | TGTGCCAGCAGCTTGGAACGGGGTCAGCCCCAGCATTTT | CASSLERGQPQHF
TRBJ1-6 | - | TRBV10-2 | - | TGCGCCAGCAGGATGATGACAGGAAATAATTCACCCCTCCACTTT | CASRMMTGNNSPLHF
TRBJ1-2 | few | TRBV28 | TRBD1 | TGTGCCAGCAGTTCCCACACAGGGGGCTATGGCTACACCTTC | CASSSHTGGYGYTF
TRBJ1-2 | - | TRBV19 | - | TGTGCCAGTGACCCCAGGGGAAACTATGGCTACACCTTC | CASDPRGNYGYTF
TRBJ1-2 | few | TRBV5-1 | - | TGCGCCAGCAGCTTGACAGGGAATTCTGATGGCTACACCTTC | CASSLTGNSDGYTF
TRBJ2-2 | - | TRBV7-9 | TRBD1 | TGTGCCAGCAGCCGGGGCAGGGGGAGTAACACCGGGGAGCTGTTTTTT | CASSRGRGSNTGELFF
TRBJ1-2 | few | TRBV3-1/TRBV3-2 | - | TGTGCCAGCAGCCAAGAAGTCGGTTTCGGCTACACCTTC | CASSQEVGFGYTF
TRBJ2-1 | few | TRBV27 | TRBD2 | TGTGCCAGTACCACTAGCGGGAGCGTGGACAATGAGCAGTTCTTC | CASTTSGSVDNEQFF
TRBJ2-1 | - | TRBV4-3 | - | TGCGCCAGCAGCCACGTGGGCGGGTTAAATGAGCAGTTCTTC | CASSHVGGLNEQFF